This T cell receptor beta chain stems from a study of T cells in Graves' hyperthyroidism and ophthalmopathy. The CDR3 is 13 amino acids. Trimming took 7 bases from V and 8 from J; bases not matched to a gene: 7. RNA transcripts provided the source from which TCR beta CDR3 regions were amplified. In the first-round RT-PCR of the TCR CDR3, the HTBI primer set was used. TCRdb used MiXCR to reprocess the multiplex PCR reads, holding one entry per CDR3 protein. The sample shows a few hundred thousand distinct CDR3 sequences, around 23% of them seen only once. Graves' hyperthyroidism qualified as stable when ophthalmopathy did not progress within 18 months.

V usage is TRBV12-3 or TRBV12-4 and J usage is TRBJ1-2, with 10 bases identical to TRBD1. This receptor was identified in a woman aged 50 to 65 with Graves' hyperthyroidism. Sequences were obtained from blood. For the CDR3, the DNA is TGTGCCAGCAATCGACAGGGGGCGCGGGGCTACACCTTC. Translating gives CASNRQGARGYTF.